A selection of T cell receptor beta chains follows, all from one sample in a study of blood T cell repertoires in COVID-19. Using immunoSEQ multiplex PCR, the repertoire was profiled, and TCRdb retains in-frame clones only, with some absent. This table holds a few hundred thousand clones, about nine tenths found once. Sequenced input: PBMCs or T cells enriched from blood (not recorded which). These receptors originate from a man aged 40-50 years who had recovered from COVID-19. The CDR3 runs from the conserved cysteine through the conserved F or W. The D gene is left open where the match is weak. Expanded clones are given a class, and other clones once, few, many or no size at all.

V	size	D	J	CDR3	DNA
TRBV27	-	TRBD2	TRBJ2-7	CASSLKPRGGAGGTYEQYF	TGTGCCAGCAGTTTAAAGCCCCGGGGGGGAGCGGGAGGGACCTACGAGCAGTACTTC
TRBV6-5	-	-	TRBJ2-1	CASSTYNEQFF	TGTGCCAGCAGCACTTACAATGAGCAGTTCTTC
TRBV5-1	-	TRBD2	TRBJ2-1	CASSLGLAGALHNEQFF	TGCGCCAGCAGCTTGGGACTAGCGGGGGCGCTTCACAATGAGCAGTTCTTC
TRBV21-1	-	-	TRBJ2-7	CASSKGCDRPYEQYF	TGTGCCAGCAGCAAGGGATGTGACAGGCCCTACGAGCAGTACTTC
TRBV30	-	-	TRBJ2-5	CAWSVLRAEAGETQYF	TGTGCCTGGAGTGTACTTAGGGCGGAGGCGGGGGAGACCCAGTACTTC
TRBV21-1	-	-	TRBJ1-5	CASSKGVGQVPNQPQHF	TGTGCCAGCAGCAAAGGGGTAGGACAGGTGCCCAATCAGCCCCAGCATTTT
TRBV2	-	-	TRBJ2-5	CASSVRMGGPGETQYF	TGTGCCAGCAGTGTCCGGATGGGGGGGCCGGGGGAGACCCAGTACTTC
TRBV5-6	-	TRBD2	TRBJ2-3	CASSLFAGAGSDTQYF	TGTGCCAGCAGCTTGTTTGCGGGAGCAGGGTCAGATACGCAGTATTTT
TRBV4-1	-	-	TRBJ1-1	CASSQVIQLNTEAFF	TGCGCCAGCAGCCAAGTTATACAGTTGAACACTGAAGCTTTCTTT
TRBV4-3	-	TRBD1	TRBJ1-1	CASSHAGTGYEAFF	TGCGCCAGCAGCCACGCCGGGACAGGTTATGAAGCTTTCTTT
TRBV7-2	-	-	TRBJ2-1	CASSLGAIEQFF	TGTGCCAGCAGCTTAGGTGCGATTGAGCAGTTCTTC
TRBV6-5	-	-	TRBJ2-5	CASTGYQETQYF	TGTGCCTCAACGGGTTACCAAGAGACCCAGTACTTC
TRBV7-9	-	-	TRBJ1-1	CASSAPGGTEAFF	TGTGCCAGCAGCGCCCCGGGTGGCACTGAAGCTTTCTTT
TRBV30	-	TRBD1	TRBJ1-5	CAWGTGNQPQHF	TGTGCCTGGGGGACAGGCAATCAGCCCCAGCATTTT
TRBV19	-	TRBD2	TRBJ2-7	CASSASGGSYEQYF	TGTGCCAGTAGTGCAAGCGGGGGCTCCTACGAGCAGTACTTC
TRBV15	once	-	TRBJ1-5	CATSRDPGGDQPQHF	TGTGCCACCAGCAGAGATCCGGGAGGGGATCAGCCCCAGCATTTT
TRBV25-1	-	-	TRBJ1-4	CASNRRVGEKLFF	TGTGCCAGCAATCGGAGGGTAGGCGAAAAACTGTTTTTT
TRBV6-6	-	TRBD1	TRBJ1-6	CASSSQGARNSPLHF	TGTGCCAGCAGTTCACAGGGGGCCAGGAATTCACCCCTCCACTTT
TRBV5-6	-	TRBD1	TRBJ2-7	CATGKRDRGTEQYF	TGTGCCACCGGTAAACGGGACAGGGGGACCGAGCAGTACTTC
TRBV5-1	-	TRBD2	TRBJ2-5	CASSSGSGGGETQYF	TGCGCCAGCAGTTCAGGTAGCGGGGGCGGGGAGACCCAGTACTTC
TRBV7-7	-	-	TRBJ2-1	CASSESSYNEQFF	TGTGCCAGCAGTGAGAGTTCCTACAATGAGCAGTTCTTC
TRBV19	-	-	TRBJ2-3	CASSLQPGDTQYF	TGTGCCAGTAGTCTACAACCAGGAGATACGCAGTATTTT
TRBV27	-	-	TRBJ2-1	CASSLEGTYNEQFF	TGTGCCAGCAGCCTAGAGGGAACCTACAATGAGCAGTTCTTC
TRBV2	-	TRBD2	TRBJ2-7	CASTGTSGSREQYF	TGTGCCAGCACCGGGACTAGCGGGAGTAGGGAGCAGTACTTC
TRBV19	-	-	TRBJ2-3	CASTSAFASTDTQYF	TGTGCCAGTACCTCCGCGTTCGCTAGCACAGATACGCAGTATTTT
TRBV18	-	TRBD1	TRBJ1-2	CASSPGQATNYGYTF	TGTGCCAGCTCACCAGGACAGGCCACTAACTATGGCTACACCTTC
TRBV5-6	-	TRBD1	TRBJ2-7	CASSSLGQGAYEQYF	TGTGCCAGCAGCTCGCTGGGACAGGGGGCTTATGAGCAGTACTTC